This TCR beta chain was found in a study of T-cell memory formation after mild COVID-19. As for this clonotype: Its target is unknown.

The CDR3 runs to 15 residues. Germline V lookup: CDR1 MNHEY, CDR2 SVGEGT. The V gene end was trimmed by 2 bases and the J gene end by 1 base; junction bases not matched to a gene: 3. General study points: Pre-infection memory contained some responding clones, which suggested that cross-reactive memory had joined. A balance of CD4 and CD8 characterized clones contracting day 15 to 85, whereas later expanders leaned CD4+.

The authors produced TCR alpha and TCR beta cDNA libraries with sample barcodes and UMIs by 5'RACE using constant-segment primers. TCRdb redid the calling of the 5' RACE reads with MiXCR, one entry per CDR3 protein. The repertoire has just over 350,000 distinct CDR3 sequences, around 15% of them found once; the top ten carry roughly a fifth. Sequencing input: PBMCs or a T cell subset sorted from them (not recorded which). V gene TRBV6-2 or TRBV6-3 combines with J gene TRBJ2-5, with 8 nucleotides matching TRBD2. The TCR comes from a young man who had mild COVID-19 (a few samples of this study predate the infection). Cell type and time point are not known. In nucleotides, the CDR3 is TGTGCCAGCAGTTACGGCGGGGGGACCCAAGAGACCCAGTACTTC. It encodes CASSYGGGTQETQYF.